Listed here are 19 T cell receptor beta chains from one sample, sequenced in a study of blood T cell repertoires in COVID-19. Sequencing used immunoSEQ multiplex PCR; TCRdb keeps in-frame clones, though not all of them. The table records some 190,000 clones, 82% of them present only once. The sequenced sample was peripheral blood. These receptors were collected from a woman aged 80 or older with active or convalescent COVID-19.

CDR3 loop: CASSRGRETQYF. The CDR3 DNA reads as TGTGCCAGTTCTAGGGGCCGGGAGACCCAGTACTTC. This chain uses TRBV7-9 with TRBJ2-5; D possibly corresponds to TRBD1 (5 bases). The CDR3 has 12 amino acids. Germline V gives CDR1 SEHNR, CDR2 FQNEAQ (reference sequence). V lost 9 bases and J 5 bases, leaving 13 bases between the germline ends.

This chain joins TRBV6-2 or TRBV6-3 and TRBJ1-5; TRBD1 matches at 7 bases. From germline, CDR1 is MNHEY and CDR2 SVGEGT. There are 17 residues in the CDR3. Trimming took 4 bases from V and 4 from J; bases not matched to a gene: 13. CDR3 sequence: CASSLGTGTVTNQPQHF. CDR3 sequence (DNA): TGTGCCAGCAGTTTAGGGACCGGGACAGTGACAAATCAGCCCCAGCATTTT.

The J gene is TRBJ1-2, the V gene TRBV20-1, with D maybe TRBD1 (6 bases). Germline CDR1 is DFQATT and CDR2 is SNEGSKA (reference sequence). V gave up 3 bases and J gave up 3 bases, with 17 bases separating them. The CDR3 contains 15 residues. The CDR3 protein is CSASFLGALDYGYTF. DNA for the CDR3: TGCAGTGCTAGTTTCTTGGGGGCGTTGGACTATGGCTACACCTTC.

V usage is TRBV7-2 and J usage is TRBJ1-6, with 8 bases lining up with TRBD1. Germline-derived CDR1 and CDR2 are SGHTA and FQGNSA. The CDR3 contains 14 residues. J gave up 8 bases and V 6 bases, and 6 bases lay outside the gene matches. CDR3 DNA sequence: TGTGCCAGCAGAAGACAGGGGTCATATTCACCCCTCCACTTT. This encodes CASRRQGSYSPLHF. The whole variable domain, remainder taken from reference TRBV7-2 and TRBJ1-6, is GAGVSQSPSNKVTEKGKDVELRCDPISGHTALYWYRQSLGQGLEFLIYFQGNSAPDKSGLPSDRFSAERTGGSVSTLTIQRTQQEDSAVYLCASRRQGSYSPLHFGNGTRLTVT.

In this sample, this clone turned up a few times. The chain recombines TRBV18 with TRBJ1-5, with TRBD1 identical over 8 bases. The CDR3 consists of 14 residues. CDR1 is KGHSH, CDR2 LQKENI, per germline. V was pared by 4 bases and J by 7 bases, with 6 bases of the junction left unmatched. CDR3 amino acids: CASSLGTGWQPQHF. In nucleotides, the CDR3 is TGTGCCAGCTCACTCGGGACAGGCTGGCAGCCCCAGCATTTT.

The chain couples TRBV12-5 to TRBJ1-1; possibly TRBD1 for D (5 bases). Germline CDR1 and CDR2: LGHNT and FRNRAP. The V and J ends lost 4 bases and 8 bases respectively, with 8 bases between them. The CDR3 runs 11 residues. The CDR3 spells CASGWGREAFF. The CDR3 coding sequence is TGTGCTAGTGGTTGGGGGAGGGAAGCTTTCTTT.

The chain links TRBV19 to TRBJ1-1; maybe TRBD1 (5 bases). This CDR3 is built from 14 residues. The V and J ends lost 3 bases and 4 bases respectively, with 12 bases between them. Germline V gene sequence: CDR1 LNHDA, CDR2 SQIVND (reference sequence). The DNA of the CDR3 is TGTGCCAGTAGTATCGGGTCGGGGGTCACTGAAGCTTTCTTT. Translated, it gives CASSIGSGVTEAFF.

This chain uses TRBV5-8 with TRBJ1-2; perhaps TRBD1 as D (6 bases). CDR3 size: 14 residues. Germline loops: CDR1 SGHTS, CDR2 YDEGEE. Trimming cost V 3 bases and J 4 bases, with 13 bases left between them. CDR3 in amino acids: CASSSNRALYGYTF. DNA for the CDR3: TGTGCCAGCAGCTCAAACAGGGCCCTCTATGGCTACACCTTC.

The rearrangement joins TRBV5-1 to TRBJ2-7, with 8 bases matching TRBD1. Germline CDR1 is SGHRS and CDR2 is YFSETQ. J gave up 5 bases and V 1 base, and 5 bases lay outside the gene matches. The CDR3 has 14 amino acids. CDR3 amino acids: CASSLYRGRDEQYF. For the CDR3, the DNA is TGCGCCAGCAGCTTGTACAGGGGGAGAGACGAGCAGTACTTC.

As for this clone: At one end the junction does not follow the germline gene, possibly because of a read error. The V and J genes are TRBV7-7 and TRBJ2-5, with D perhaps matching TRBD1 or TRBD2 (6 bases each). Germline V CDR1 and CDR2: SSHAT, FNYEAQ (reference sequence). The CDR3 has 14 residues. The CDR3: CASSLGGPKETQYF. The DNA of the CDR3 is TGTGCTAGCAGCTTAGGGGGGCCTAAAGAGACCCAGTACTTC.

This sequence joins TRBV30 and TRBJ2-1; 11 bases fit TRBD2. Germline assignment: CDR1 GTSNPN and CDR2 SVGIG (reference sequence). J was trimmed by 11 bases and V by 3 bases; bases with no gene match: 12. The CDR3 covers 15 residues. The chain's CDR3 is CAWRTSGTLNLQQFF. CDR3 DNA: TGTGCCTGGAGGACTAGCGGGACGCTTAACTTACAGCAGTTCTTC.

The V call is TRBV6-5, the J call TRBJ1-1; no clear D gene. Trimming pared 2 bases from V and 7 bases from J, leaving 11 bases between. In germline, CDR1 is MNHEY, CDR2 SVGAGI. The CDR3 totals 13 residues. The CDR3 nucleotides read TGTGCCAGCAGTTACGATGAGGGATATGAAGCTTTCTTT. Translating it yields CASSYDEGYEAFF.

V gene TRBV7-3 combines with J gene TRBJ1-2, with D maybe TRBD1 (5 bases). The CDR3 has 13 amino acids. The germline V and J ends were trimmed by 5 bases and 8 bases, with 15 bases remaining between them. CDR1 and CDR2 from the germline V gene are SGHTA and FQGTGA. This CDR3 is CASSRGGPGGYTF. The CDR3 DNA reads TGTGCCAGCAGCCGGGGGGGTCCGGGCGGCTACACCTTC.

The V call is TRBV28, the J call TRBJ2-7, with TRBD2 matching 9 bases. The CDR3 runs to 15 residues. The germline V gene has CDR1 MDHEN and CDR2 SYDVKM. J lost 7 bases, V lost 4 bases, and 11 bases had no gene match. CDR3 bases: TGTGCCAGCAGTTCTAGCGGGACCACCCGGAGGGAGCAGTACTTC. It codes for CASSSSGTTRREQYF.

The CDR3 spells CASSQTATLRYNEQFF. CDR3 coding DNA: TGTGCCAGCAGCCAGACAGCTACACTGCGCTACAATGAGCAGTTCTTC. The chain recombines TRBV5-6 with TRBJ2-1, with D perhaps TRBD1 (5 bases). Trimming cost V 4 bases and J 3 bases, with 17 bases left between them. The CDR3 has 16 residues. Germline values: CDR1 SGHDT, CDR2 YYEEEE.

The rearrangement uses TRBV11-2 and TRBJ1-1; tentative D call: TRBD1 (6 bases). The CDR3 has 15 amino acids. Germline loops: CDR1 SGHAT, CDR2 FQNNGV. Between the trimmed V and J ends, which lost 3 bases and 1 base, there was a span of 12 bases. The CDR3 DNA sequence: TGTGCCAGCAGCTTCGAGGGGGGGCGGAACACTGAAGCTTTCTTT. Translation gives CASSFEGGRNTEAFF.

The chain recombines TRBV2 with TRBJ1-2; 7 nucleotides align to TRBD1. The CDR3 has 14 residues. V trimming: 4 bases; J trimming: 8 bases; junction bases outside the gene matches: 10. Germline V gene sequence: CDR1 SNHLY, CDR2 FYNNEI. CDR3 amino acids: CASSGRGTADGYTF. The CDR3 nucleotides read TGTGCCAGCAGTGGAAGGGGGACAGCCGACGGCTACACCTTC.

CDR3 DNA sequence: TGTGCCAGCAGTTCGGGGGGGGGCACCGGGGAGCTGTTTTTT. It translates to CASSSGGGTGELFF. This chain uses TRBV6-5 with TRBJ2-2; 8 positions match TRBD2. The length of the CDR3 is 14 residues. The V and J ends lost 4 bases and 4 bases, in that order; junction bases with no gene match: 2. Germline assignment: CDR1 MNHEY and CDR2 SVGAGI.

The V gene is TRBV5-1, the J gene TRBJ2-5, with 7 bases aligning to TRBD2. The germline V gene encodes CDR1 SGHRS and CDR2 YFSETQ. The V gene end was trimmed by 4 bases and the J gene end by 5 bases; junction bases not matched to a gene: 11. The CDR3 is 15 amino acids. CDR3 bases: TGCGCCAGCAGCAGGGTGGGCGGGAGTGATGAGACCCAGTACTTC. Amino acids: CASSRVGGSDETQYF.